This T cell receptor (beta chain) emerged from a study of blood T cell repertoires in COVID-19. Unmatched junction bases numbered 2, after V lost 4 bases and J lost 3 bases. Germline V gene sequence: CDR1 MRHNA, CDR2 SNTAGT. This CDR3 comprises 14 residues. Generated by immunoSEQ multiplex PCR, the TCRdb table keeps only in-frame clones and is missing some. This table has 50,000 to 65,000 clones, approximately 86% appearing once. The chain couples TRBV6-4 to TRBJ2-2; 7 bases fit TRBD2. The source of this sequence is a man in his forties with acute or convalescent COVID-19. Sample: peripheral blood. This CDR3 reads CASSVSGHTGELFF. The DNA for the CDR3 is TGTGCCAGCAGTGTTAGCGGGCACACCGGGGAGCTGTTTTTT.